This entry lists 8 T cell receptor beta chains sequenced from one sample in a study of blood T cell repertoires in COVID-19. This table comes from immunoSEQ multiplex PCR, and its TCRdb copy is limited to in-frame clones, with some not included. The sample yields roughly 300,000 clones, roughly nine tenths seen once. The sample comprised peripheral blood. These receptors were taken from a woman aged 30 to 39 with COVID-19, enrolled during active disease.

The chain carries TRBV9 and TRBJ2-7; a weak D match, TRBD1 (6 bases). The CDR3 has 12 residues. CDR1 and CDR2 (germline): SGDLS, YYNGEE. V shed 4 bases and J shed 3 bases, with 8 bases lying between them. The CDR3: CASSLQGYEQYF. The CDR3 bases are TGTGCCAGCAGCCTACAGGGCTACGAGCAGTACTTC.

The CDR3 protein is CASGLVLAGGETQYF. Here the CDR3 DNA reads TGTGCTAGTGGTTTGGTACTAGCGGGGGGAGAGACCCAGTACTTC. The V gene is TRBV12-5, the J gene TRBJ2-5; 12 bases agree with TRBD2. The CDR3 covers 15 residues. V shed 0 bases, J shed 4 bases, and the junction held 0 bases outside the gene matches. Germline CDR1 and CDR2: LGHNT and FRNRAP.

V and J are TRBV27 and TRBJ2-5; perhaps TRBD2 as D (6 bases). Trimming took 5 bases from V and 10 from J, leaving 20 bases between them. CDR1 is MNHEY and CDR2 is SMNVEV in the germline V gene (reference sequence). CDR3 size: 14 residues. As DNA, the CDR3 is TGTGCCAGCAGTAACCGTTTGACGGGGGAAGGCCAGTACTTC. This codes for CASSNRLTGEGQYF.

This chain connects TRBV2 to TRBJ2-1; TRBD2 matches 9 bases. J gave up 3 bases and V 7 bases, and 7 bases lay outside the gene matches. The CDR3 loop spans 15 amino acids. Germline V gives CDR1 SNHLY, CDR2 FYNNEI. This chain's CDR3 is CASTAGGQNYNEQFF. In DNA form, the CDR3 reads TGTGCCAGCACGGCGGGAGGGCAGAACTACAATGAGCAGTTCTTC.

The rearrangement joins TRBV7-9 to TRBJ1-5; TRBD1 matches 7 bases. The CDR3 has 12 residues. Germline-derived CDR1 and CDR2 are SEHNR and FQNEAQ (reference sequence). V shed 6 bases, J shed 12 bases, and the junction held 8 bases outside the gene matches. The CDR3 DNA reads TGTGCCAGCAGGGGTACAGGGGAGCACCAGCATTTT. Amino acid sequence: CASRGTGEHQHF. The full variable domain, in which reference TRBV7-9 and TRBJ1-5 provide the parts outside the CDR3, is DTGVSQNPRHKITKRGQNVTFRCDPISEHNRLYWYRQTLGQGPEFLTYFQNEAQLEKSRLLSDRFSAERPKGSFSTLEIQRTEQGDSAMYLCASRGTGEHQHFGDGTRLSIL.

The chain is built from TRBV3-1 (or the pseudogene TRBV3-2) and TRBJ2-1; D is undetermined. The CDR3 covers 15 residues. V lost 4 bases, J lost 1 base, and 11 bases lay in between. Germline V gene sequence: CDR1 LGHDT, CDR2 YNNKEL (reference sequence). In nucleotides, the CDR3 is TGTGCCAGCAGCCTCCTAGTATTTTCCTACAATGAGCAGTTCTTC. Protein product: CASSLLVFSYNEQFF.

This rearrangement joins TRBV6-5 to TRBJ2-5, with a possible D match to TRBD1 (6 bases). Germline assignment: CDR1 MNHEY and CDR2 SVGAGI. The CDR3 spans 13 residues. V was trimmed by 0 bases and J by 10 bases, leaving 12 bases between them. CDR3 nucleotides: TGTGCCAGCAGTTACTCGCAGGGGAACAACCAGTACTTC. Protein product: CASSYSQGNNQYF.

The CDR3 region has the DNA TGTGCCAGCAGCCTAGCGGGGGGGTCCTCCTACGAGCAGTACTTC. This sequence encodes CASSLAGGSSYEQYF. V and J are TRBV27 and TRBJ2-7, with 12 bases aligning to TRBD2. V gave up 6 bases and J gave up 0 bases; unmatched junction bases: 3. Germline V gives CDR1 MNHEY, CDR2 SMNVEV (reference sequence). The CDR3 has 15 amino acids.